The clone carrying this TCR beta chain was observed a handful of times. V lost 7 bases, J lost 5 bases, and 13 bases lay in between. The length of the CDR3 is 13 residues. Germline CDR1 MNHEY, CDR2 SVGAGI. The protocol was immunoSEQ multiplex PCR, while the TCRdb copy is restricted to in-frame clones and leaves out a portion. This table holds 200,000 to 300,000 clones, about 80% found once. This sample is part of a study of blood T cell repertoires in COVID-19. The wider study: PBMCs, B-cell-depleted T cells, or T cells were the source of the cDNA or gDNA that made up the material.

Those who participated ranged in age from roughly 18 to 90 years and resided in 20 to 30 US areas. Participant-reported clinical history was the basis for cohort assignment. The study recruited exposed participants who had met a COVID-19 case within 2 weeks before entry. The chain employs TRBV6-5 and TRBJ2-3; no clear D. This sequence originates from a woman aged 40 to 50 who had been exposed to COVID-19. Input material: PBMCs or T cells enriched from blood (not recorded which). As DNA, the CDR3 is TGTGCCAGCACCAACTCCCCGATAGATACGCAGTATTTT. Protein: CASTNSPIDTQYF.